This paragraph reports one T cell receptor beta chain. This entry is derived from a study of blood T cell repertoires in COVID-19. Sequencing was performed with immunoSEQ multiplex PCR; in TCRdb, only in-frame clones are kept and a portion is missing. The table records about 250,000 clones, approximately 90% of them present only once. CDR3 length equals 15 residues. Germline V CDR1 and CDR2: SGHNT, YENEEA. The V gene lost 4 bases and the J gene lost 7 bases, with 18 bases spanning the gap. The source of this sequence is a man aged 40-50 years who had recovered from COVID-19. V is TRBV11-3 and J is TRBJ2-3; D is ambiguous. Sequencing was done on a sample of PBMCs or T cells enriched from blood (not recorded which). DNA for the CDR3: TGTGCCAGCAGCTCTCCGACTTCCCAACGAAATACGCAGTATTTT. Its protein product is CASSSPTSQRNTQYF.